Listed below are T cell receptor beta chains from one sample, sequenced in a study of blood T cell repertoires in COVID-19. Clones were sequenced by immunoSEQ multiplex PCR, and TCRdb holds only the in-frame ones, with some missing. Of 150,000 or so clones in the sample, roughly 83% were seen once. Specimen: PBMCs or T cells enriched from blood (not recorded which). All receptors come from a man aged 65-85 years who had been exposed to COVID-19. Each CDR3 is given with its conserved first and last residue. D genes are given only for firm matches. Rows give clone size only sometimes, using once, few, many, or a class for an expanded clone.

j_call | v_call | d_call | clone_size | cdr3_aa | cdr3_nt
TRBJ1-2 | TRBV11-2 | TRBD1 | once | CASSATGNYGYTF | TGTGCCAGCAGCGCGACAGGGAACTATGGCTACACCTTC
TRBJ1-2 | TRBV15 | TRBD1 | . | CATSEGQHYGYTF | TGTGCCACCAGCGAGGGACAGCACTATGGCTACACCTTC
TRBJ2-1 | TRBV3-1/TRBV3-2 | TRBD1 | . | CASSQSGTGKFF | TGTGCCAGCAGCCAGTCCGGGACAGGGAAGTTCTTC
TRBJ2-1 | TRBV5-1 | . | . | CASSLAGAGFGEQFF | TGCGCCAGCAGCTTGGCCGGGGCGGGATTCGGTGAGCAGTTCTTC
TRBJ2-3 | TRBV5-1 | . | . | CASSPDTATQYF | TGCGCCAGCAGCCCAGACACCGCTACGCAGTATTTT
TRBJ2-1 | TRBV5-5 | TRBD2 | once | CASSLASGGADEQFF | TGTGCCAGCAGCTTGGCTAGCGGGGGGGCCGATGAGCAGTTCTTC
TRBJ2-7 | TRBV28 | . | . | CASSFLGISSYEQYF | TGTGCCAGCAGTTTCCTCGGGATCAGCTCCTACGAGCAGTACTTC
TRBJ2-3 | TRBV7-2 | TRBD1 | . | CASSFAVTGGTDTQYF | TGTGCCAGCAGCTTTGCCGTGACAGGGGGCACAGATACGCAGTATTTT
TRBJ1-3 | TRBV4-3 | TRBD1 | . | CASSQGDRGTGNTIYF | TGCGCCAGCAGCCAGGGGGACAGGGGGACAGGAAACACCATATATTTT
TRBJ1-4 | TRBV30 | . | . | CAWSRTRVNEKLFF | TGTGCCTGGAGCCGGACACGGGTAAATGAAAAACTGTTTTTT
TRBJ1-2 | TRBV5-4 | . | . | CASSLEWSSGNGYTF | TGTGCCAGCAGCTTGGAGTGGTCGTCGGGGAATGGCTACACCTTC
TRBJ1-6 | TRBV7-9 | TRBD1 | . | CASSLSGQGNSPLHF | TGTGCCAGCAGCTTATCGGGACAGGGAAATTCACCCCTCCACTTT
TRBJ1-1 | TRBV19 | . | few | CAIRGSMNTEAFF | TGTGCCATTAGAGGGAGTATGAACACTGAAGCTTTCTTT
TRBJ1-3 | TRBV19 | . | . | CASRGPDSGNTIYF | TGTGCCAGTAGGGGGCCTGACTCTGGAAACACCATATATTTT
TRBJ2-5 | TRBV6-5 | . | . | CASKPRTVLQETQYF | TGTGCCAGCAAACCCAGGACAGTCCTTCAAGAGACCCAGTACTTC
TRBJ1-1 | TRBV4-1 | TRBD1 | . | CASSQGQEWDEAFF | TGCGCCAGCAGTCAAGGACAGGAGTGGGATGAAGCTTTCTTT
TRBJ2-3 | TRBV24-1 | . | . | CATSLGGRDADTQYF | TGTGCCACCAGTCTCGGTGGGCGGGACGCAGATACGCAGTATTTT
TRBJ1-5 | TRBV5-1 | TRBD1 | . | CASSLEAGGSNQPQHF | TGCGCCAGCAGCTTGGAGGCAGGGGGGAGCAATCAGCCCCAGCATTTT
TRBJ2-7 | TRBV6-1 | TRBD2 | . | CASSEFPGGEQYF | TGTGCCAGCAGTGAATTCCCGGGGGGCGAGCAGTACTTC
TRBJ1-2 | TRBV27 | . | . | CASTGGLGYTF | TGTGCCAGCACCGGGGGTCTCGGCTACACCTTC
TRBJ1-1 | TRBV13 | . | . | CASSAQGTEAFF | TGTGCCAGCAGCGCCCAGGGGACTGAAGCTTTCTTT
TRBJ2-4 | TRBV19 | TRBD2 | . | CASSTSGGANIQYF | TGTGCCAGTAGTACCTCGGGAGGAGCAAACATTCAGTACTTC
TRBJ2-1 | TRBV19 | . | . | CASQASSYNEQFF | TGTGCCAGTCAAGCTAGCAGCTACAATGAGCAGTTCTTC
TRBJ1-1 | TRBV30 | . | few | CAWNQGLGTEAFF | TGTGCCTGGAACCAGGGGTTGGGCACTGAAGCTTTCTTT
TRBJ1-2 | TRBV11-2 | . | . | CASSSQGPYGYTF | TGTGCCAGCAGCTCCCAGGGGCCCTATGGCTACACCTTC
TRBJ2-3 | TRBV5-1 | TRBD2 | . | CASSLLAGTLRTDTQYF | TGCGCCAGCAGCTTATTAGCGGGAACTCTTCGCACAGATACGCAGTATTTT
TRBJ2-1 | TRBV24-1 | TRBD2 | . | CAAGTSGYNEQFF | TGTGCCGCCGGGACTAGCGGTTACAATGAGCAGTTCTTC
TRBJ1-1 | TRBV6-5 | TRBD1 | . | CASVHRGPPDTEAFF | TGTGCCAGCGTACACAGGGGGCCCCCAGACACTGAAGCTTTCTTT
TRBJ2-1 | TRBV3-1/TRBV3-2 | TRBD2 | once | CASSVGLAGTEQFF | TGTGCCAGCAGCGTCGGACTAGCGGGCACTGAGCAGTTCTTC
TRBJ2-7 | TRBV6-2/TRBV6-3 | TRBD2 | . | CASNPSRALAGSTYEQYF | TGTGCCAGCAACCCAAGCCGAGCACTAGCGGGGTCTACCTACGAGCAGTACTTC
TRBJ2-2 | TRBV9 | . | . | CASSVDPGEWELFF | TGTGCCAGCAGCGTAGATCCAGGGGAATGGGAGCTGTTTTTT
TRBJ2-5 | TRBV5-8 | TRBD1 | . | CASSLQGAETQYF | TGTGCCAGCAGCTTACAGGGGGCAGAGACCCAGTACTTC
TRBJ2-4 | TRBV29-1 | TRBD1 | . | CSVSMGQGYGGAKNIQYF | TGCAGCGTTTCCATGGGACAGGGATATGGAGGAGCCAAAAACATTCAGTACTTC
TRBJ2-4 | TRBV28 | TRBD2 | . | CASSSVRLADIQYF | TGTGCCAGCAGCTCCGTTCGACTAGCGGACATTCAGTACTTC
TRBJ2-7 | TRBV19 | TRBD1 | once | CASSMLGQGAGEQYF | TGTGCCAGTAGTATGTTGGGACAGGGGGCAGGCGAGCAGTACTTC
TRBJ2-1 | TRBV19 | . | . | CASSETTDEQFF | TGTGCCAGTAGTGAGACAACGGATGAGCAGTTCTTC
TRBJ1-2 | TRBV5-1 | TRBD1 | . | CASSPDRGAAGYTF | TGCGCCAGCAGCCCTGACAGGGGGGCTGCTGGCTACACCTTC
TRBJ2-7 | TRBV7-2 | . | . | CASSYQSLQGEQYF | TGTGCCAGCAGCTACCAATCATTACAGGGCGAGCAGTACTTC
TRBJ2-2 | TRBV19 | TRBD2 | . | CATSGTTNTGELFF | TGTGCCACCTCCGGGACTACGAACACCGGGGAGCTGTTTTTT
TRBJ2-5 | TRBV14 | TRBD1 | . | CASSQGWDSFSETQYF | TGTGCCAGCAGCCAAGGCTGGGACAGTTTTAGCGAGACCCAGTACTTC
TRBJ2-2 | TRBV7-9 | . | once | CASPGLPGELFF | TGTGCCAGCCCGGGTTTGCCCGGGGAGCTGTTTTTT
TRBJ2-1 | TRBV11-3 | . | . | CASSLDNRASNEQFF | TGTGCCAGCAGCTTGGACAACAGGGCGAGTAATGAGCAGTTCTTC
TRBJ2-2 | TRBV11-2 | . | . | CASRPERRLNTGELFF | TGTGCCAGCAGACCAGAGAGAAGACTCAACACCGGGGAGCTGTTTTTT
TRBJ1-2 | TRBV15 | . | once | CATSRDLGSGYTF | TGTGCCACCAGCAGAGATCTAGGGAGTGGCTACACCTTC
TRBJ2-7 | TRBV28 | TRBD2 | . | CASSLGQGLAGTYEQYF | TGTGCCAGCAGCCTGGGACAGGGACTAGCGGGTACCTACGAGCAGTACTTC
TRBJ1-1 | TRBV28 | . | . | CASSLLGGGEAFF | TGTGCCAGCAGTTTACTGGGGGGGGGTGAAGCTTTCTTT
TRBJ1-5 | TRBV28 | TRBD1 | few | CASNLYGQGNQPQHF | TGTGCCAGCAACCTATATGGACAGGGCAATCAGCCCCAGCATTTT
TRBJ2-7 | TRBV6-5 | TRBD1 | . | CASSLLGQGSYEQYF | TGTGCCAGCAGCCTACTGGGACAGGGGTCCTACGAGCAGTACTTC
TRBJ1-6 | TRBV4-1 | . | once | CASSSLDRLESPLHF | TGCGCCAGCAGCTCCCTCGACAGGTTAGAGTCACCCCTCCACTTT
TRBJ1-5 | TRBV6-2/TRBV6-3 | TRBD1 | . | CASSLGGGRFNQPQHF | TGTGCCAGCAGTTTAGGGGGCGGACGGTTCAATCAGCCCCAGCATTTT
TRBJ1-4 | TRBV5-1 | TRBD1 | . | CASSLPGQGYEKLFF | TGCGCCAGCAGCTTGCCAGGACAGGGTTATGAAAAACTGTTTTTT
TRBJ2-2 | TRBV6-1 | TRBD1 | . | CASSADRGQVTGELFF | TGTGCCAGCAGTGCCGACAGGGGGCAGGTCACCGGGGAGCTGTTTTTT
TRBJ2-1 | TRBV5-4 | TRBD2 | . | CASSLGAGAGYNEQFF | TGTGCCAGCAGCTTGGGTGCGGGAGCGGGCTACAATGAGCAGTTCTTC
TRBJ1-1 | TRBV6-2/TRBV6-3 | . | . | CASSQGLYTEAFF | TGTGCCAGCAGCCAGGGGCTATACACTGAAGCTTTCTTT
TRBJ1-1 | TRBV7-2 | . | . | CASSLNGNTEAFF | TGTGCCAGCAGCTTAAACGGTAACACTGAAGCTTTCTTT
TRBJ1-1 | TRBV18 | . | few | CASSSRGGAFF | TGTGCCAGCTCCAGTCGGGGGGGAGCTTTCTTT
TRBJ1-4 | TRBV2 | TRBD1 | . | CASIVDRGGEKLFF | TGTGCCAGCATTGTGGACAGGGGCGGTGAAAAACTGTTTTTT
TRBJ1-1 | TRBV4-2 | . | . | CAGGTGHEAFF | TGTGCCGGTGGAACGGGACACGAAGCTTTCTTT
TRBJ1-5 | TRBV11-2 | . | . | CASSQNRAQPQHF | TGTGCCAGCAGCCAGAACAGGGCACAGCCCCAGCATTTT
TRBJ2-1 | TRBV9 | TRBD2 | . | CASSVGGGASRNEQFF | TGTGCCAGCAGCGTAGGCGGGGGGGCGTCTCGTAATGAGCAGTTCTTC